The clone carrying this T cell receptor (beta chain) appeared a single time. This record belongs to a study of blood T cell repertoires in COVID-19. Data came from immunoSEQ multiplex PCR; TCRdb stores just in-frame clones and leaves some out. In the table there are about 180,000 clones, 89% of which are singletons. This CDR3 is 13 amino acids long. Germline CDR1 SQVTM, CDR2 ANQGSEA. Trimming took off 5 bases at V and 0 bases at J, with 10 bases between the two ends. The V gene is TRBV29-1, the J gene TRBJ1-1; D is uncertain. Sample: peripheral blood. The TCR originated in a young man who had recovered from COVID-19. CDR3 sequence: CSVRRRMNTEAFF. The CDR3 DNA is TGCAGCGTTCGGCGGCGGATGAACACTGAAGCTTTCTTT.